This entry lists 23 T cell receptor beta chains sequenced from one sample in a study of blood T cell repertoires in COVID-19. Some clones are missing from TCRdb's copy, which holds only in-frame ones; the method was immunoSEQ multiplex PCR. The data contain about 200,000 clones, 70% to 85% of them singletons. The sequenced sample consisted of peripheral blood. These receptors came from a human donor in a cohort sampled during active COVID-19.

CDR3 loop: CASRASTDTQYF. In DNA form, the CDR3 reads TGTGCCAGCAGGGCCAGCACAGATACGCAGTATTTT. The rearrangement joins TRBV28 to TRBJ2-3; D remains ambiguous. V was trimmed by 6 bases and J by 0 bases, leaving 4 bases between them. The germline V gene encodes CDR1 MDHEN and CDR2 SYDVKM. The CDR3 is 12 residues long.

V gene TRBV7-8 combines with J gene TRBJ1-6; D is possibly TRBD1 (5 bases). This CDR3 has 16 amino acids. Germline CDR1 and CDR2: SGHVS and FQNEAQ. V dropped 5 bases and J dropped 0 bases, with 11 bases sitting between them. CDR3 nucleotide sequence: TGTGCCAGCAGCCTCCAGGGCCTCTCCTATAATTCACCCCTCCACTTT. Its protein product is CASSLQGLSYNSPLHF.

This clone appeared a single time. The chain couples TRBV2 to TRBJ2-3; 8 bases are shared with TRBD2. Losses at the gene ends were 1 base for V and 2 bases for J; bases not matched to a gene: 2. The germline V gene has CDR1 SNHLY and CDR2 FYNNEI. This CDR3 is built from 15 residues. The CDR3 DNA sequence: TGTGCCAGCAGTGAAGATAGCGGGGACACAGATACGCAGTATTTT. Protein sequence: CASSEDSGDTDTQYF.

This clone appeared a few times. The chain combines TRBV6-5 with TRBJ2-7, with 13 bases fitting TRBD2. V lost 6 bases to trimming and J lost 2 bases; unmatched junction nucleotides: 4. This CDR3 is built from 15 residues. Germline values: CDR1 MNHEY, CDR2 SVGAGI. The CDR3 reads CASRWTSGSTYEQYF. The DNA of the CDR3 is TGTGCCAGCAGATGGACTAGCGGGAGTACCTACGAGCAGTACTTC.

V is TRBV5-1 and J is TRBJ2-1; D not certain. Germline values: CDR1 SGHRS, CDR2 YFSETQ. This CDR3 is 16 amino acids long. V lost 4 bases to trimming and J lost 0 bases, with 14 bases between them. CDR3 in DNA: TGCGCCAGCAGCCCAGGTGGCAGAAACTCCTACAATGAGCAGTTCTTC. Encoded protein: CASSPGGRNSYNEQFF.

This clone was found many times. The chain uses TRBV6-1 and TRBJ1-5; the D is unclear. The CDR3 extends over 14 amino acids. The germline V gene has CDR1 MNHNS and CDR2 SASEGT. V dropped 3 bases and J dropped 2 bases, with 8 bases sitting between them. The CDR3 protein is CASSDNGGNQPQHF. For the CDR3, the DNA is TGTGCCAGCAGTGACAACGGTGGCAATCAGCCCCAGCATTTT.

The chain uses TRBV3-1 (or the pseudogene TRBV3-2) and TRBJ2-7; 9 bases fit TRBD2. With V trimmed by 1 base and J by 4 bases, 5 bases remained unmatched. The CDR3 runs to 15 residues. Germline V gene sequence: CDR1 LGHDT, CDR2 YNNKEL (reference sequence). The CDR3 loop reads CASSQASSGRYEQYF. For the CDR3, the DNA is TGTGCCAGCAGCCAAGCCTCCAGCGGGAGGTACGAGCAGTACTTC.

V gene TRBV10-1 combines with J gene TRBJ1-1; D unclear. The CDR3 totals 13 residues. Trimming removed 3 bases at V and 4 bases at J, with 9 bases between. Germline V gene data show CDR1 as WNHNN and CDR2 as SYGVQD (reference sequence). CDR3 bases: TGCGCCAGCAGTGATATTGTCAGCACTGAAGCTTTCTTT. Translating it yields CASSDIVSTEAFF.

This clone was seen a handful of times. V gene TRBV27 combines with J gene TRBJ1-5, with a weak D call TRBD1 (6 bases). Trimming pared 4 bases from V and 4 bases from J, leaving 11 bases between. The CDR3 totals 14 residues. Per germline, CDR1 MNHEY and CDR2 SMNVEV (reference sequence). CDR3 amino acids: CASSYGGENQPQHF. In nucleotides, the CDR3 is TGTGCCAGCAGTTATGGGGGCGAGAATCAGCCCCAGCATTTT.

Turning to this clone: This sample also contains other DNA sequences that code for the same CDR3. CDR3 loop: CASSLGQGNEQFF. CDR3 sequence (DNA): TGTGCCAGCAGTTTAGGCCAGGGCAATGAGCAGTTCTTC. This sequence joins TRBV27 and TRBJ2-1, with D perhaps matching TRBD1 (5 bases). Germline CDR1 MNHEY, CDR2 SMNVEV (reference sequence). The germline V and J ends were trimmed by 2 bases and 6 bases, with 8 bases remaining between them. The CDR3 runs to 13 residues.

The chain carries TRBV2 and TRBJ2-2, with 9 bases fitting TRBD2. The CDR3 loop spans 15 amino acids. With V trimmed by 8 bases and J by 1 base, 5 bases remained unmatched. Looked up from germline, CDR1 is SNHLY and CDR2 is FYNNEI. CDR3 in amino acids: CASSSSGRNTGELFF. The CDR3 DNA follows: TGTGCCAGCTCAAGTAGCGGGAGGAACACCGGGGAGCTGTTTTTT.

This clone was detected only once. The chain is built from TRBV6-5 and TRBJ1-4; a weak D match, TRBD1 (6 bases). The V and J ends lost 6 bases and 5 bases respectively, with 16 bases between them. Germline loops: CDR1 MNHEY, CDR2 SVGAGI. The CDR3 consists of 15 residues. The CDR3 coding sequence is TGTGCCAGCAGGGGGGCTGGGTCTTGGAATGAAAAACTGTTTTTT. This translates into CASRGAGSWNEKLFF.

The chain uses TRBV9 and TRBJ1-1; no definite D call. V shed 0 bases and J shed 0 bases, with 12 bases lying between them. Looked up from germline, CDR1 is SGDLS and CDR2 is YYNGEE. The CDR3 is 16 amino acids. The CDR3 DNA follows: TGTGCCAGCAGCGTAGAGGCAGGTGGGTTGAACACTGAAGCTTTCTTT. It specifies CASSVEAGGLNTEAFF.

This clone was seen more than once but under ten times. This CDR3 reads CASSRYPEQYF. As DNA, the CDR3 is TGTGCCAGCAGTCGTTATCCCGAGCAGTACTTC. The chain couples TRBV6-5 to TRBJ2-7; D remains ambiguous. CDR1 MNHEY and CDR2 SVGAGI come from the germline V gene. CDR3 length: 11 residues. V lost 5 bases, J lost 6 bases, and 8 bases lay in between.

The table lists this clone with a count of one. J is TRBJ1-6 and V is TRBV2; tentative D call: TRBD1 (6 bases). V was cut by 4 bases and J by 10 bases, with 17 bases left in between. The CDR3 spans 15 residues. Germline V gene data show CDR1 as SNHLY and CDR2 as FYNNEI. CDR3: CASSAESGVRSPLHF. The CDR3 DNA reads TGTGCCAGCAGTGCAGAGTCAGGGGTGAGGTCACCCCTCCACTTT.

The CDR3 here is CASSLTDSGANVLTF. The CDR3 DNA reads TGTGCCAGCAGCTTAACAGACTCTGGGGCCAACGTCCTGACTTTC. V is TRBV11-2 and J is TRBJ2-6; D gene unclear. The germline V gene has CDR1 SGHAT and CDR2 FQNNGV. CDR3 size: 15 residues. V lost 2 bases, J lost 0 bases, and 5 bases lay in between.

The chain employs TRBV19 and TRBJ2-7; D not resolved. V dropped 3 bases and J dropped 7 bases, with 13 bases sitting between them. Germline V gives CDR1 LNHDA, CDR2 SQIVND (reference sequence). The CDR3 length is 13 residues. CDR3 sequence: CASSIMARKEQYF. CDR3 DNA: TGTGCCAGTAGTATCATGGCCCGAAAGGAGCAGTACTTC.

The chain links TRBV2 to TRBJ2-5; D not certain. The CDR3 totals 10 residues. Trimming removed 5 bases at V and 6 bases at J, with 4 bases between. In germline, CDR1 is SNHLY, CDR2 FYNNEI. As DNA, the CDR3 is TGTGCCAGCAGTCTCCAGACCCAGTACTTC. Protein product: CASSLQTQYF.

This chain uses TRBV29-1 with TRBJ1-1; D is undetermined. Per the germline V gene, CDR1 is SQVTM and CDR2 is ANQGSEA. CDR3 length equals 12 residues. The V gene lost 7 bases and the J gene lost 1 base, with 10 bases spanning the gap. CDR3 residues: CSGMPGNTEAFF. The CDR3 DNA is TGCAGCGGGATGCCAGGGAACACTGAAGCTTTCTTT.

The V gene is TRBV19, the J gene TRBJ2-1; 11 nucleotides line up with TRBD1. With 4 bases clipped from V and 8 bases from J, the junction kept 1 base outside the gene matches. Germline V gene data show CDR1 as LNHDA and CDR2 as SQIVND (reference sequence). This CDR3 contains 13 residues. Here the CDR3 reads CASSRTGGHEQFF. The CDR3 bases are TGTGCCAGTAGTAGGACAGGGGGCCATGAGCAGTTCTTC.

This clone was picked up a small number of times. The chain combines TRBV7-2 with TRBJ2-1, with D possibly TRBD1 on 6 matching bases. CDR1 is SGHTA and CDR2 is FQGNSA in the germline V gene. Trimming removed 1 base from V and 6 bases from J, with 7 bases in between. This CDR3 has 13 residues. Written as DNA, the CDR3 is TGTGCCAGCAGCTTAGGACAGGTCAATGAGCAGTTCTTC. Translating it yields CASSLGQVNEQFF.

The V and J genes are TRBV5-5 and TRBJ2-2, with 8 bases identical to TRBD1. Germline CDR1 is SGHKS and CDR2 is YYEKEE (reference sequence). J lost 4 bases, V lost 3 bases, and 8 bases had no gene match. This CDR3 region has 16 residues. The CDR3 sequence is CASSSQGALGTGELFF. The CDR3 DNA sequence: TGTGCCAGCAGCTCCCAGGGGGCGCTGGGCACCGGGGAGCTGTTTTTT. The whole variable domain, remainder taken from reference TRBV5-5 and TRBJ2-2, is DAGVTQSPTHLIKTRGQQVTLRCSPISGHKSVSWYQQVLGQGPQFIFQYYEKEERGRGNFPDRFSARQFPNYSSELNVNALLLGDSALYLCASSSQGALGTGELFFGEGSRLTVL.

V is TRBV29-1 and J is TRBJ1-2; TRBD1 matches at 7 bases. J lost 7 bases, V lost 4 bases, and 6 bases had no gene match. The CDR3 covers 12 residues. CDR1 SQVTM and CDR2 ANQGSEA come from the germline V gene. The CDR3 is CSVGDRVAGYTF. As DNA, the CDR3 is TGCAGCGTTGGCGACAGGGTAGCTGGCTACACCTTC.